Shown below are 3 T cell receptor beta chains from a single sample sequenced in a study of shared clonotypes between healthy human individuals. Generated by immunoSEQ multiplex PCR, the TCRdb table keeps only in-frame clones and is missing some. The data contain about 2.4 million clones, around nine tenths of them singletons. Sequenced sample: naive CD4+ T cells sorted from blood. Noted subset: CD45RA+ positively selected. Receptor source: a man between 18 and 29 years old in good health.

This chain uses TRBV28 with TRBJ2-3; TRBD2 matches 15 bases. J was trimmed by 3 bases and V by 4 bases; bases with no gene match: 5. CDR1 and CDR2 (germline): MDHEN, SYDVKM. This CDR3 is built from 17 residues. CDR3 in amino acids: CASSSGTSGGPTDTQYF. Here the CDR3 DNA reads TGTGCCAGCAGTTCCGGGACTAGCGGGGGGCCTACAGATACGCAGTATTTT. Full variable domain (remainder filled in from reference TRBV28 and TRBJ2-3): DVKVTQSSRYLVKRTGEKVFLECVQDMDHENMFWYRQDPGLGLRLIYFSYDVKMKEKGDIPEGYSVSREKKERFSLILESASTNQTSMYLCASSSGTSGGPTDTQYFGPGTRLTVL.

A single count supports this clone. V usage is TRBV7-8 and J usage is TRBJ2-7; D might be TRBD2 (5 bases). Deletions cut 2 bases from V and 6 bases from J, with 20 bases between. The germline V gene has CDR1 SGHVS and CDR2 FQNEAQ. The CDR3 loop spans 16 amino acids. As DNA, the CDR3 is TGTGCCAGCAGCTTAAGGCCCGGGATGGACTTGGGCGAGCAGTACTTC. Translation: CASSLRPGMDLGEQYF.

As to this clone: Other DNA sequences in the same sample also yield this CDR3. The gene calls are TRBV6-5 and TRBJ2-7; D is perhaps TRBD1 (6 bases). Germline values: CDR1 MNHEY, CDR2 SVGAGI. The CDR3 has 13 residues. The germline V and J ends were trimmed by 0 bases and 6 bases, with 9 bases remaining between them. The CDR3 here is CASSYSRGFEQYF. The CDR3 DNA sequence: TGTGCCAGCAGTTACTCGAGGGGGTTCGAGCAGTACTTC.